These 22 T cell receptor beta chains were sequenced from one sample in a study of T cells in localized non-small cell lung cancer. Profiled with immunoSEQ multiplex PCR; TCRdb holds only in-frame clones, not every one. The sample carries 2,500 to 3,000 clones, 28% recorded once. Specimen: lung tumor tissue, collected before any cancer treatment. The receptors here all came from a female donor aged 60 or older with stage I lung adenocarcinoma.

This clone showed up just a few times. V usage is TRBV5-1 and J usage is TRBJ2-3; 8 bases map to TRBD2. The germline CDR1 and CDR2 sequences are SGHRS and YFSETQ. The CDR3 is 15 residues long. Trimming took 2 bases from V and 3 from J; bases not matched to a gene: 5. The CDR3 DNA sequence: TGCGCCAGCAGCTTCTCCGGACTAGCAACAGATACGCAGTATTTT. This translates into CASSFSGLATDTQYF.

The chain is built from TRBV30 and TRBJ1-2; D remains unclear. The CDR3 runs to 15 residues. V was pared by 0 bases and J by 5 bases, with 16 bases between. Germline V gene data show CDR1 as GTSNPN and CDR2 as SVGIG (reference sequence). The CDR3 is CAWSVGSGRVYGYTF. CDR3 sequence (DNA): TGTGCCTGGAGTGTAGGGTCAGGAAGGGTGTATGGCTACACCTTC.

The rearrangement joins TRBV18 to TRBJ2-5; 7 bases are shared with TRBD1. CDR3 length equals 13 residues. V shed 3 bases and J 3 bases; nucleotides not matched to a gene: 1. CDR1 is KGHSH and CDR2 is LQKENI in the germline V gene. This CDR3 reads CASSPQGEETQYF. The CDR3 bases are TGTGCCAGCTCACCGCAGGGGGAAGAGACCCAGTACTTC.

The CDR3: CASSLGPVSSTGELFF. Here the CDR3 DNA reads TGCGCCAGCAGCTTGGGACCAGTTTCTAGCACCGGGGAGCTGTTTTTT. V usage is TRBV5-1 and J usage is TRBJ2-2, with unresolved D. The CDR3 contains 16 residues. In germline, CDR1 is SGHRS, CDR2 YFSETQ. Trimming removed 0 bases from V and 4 bases from J, with 13 bases in between.

J is TRBJ1-5 and V is TRBV19; D might be TRBD1 (5 bases). V dropped 6 bases and J dropped 0 bases, with 12 bases sitting between them. The CDR3 loop spans 15 amino acids. Germline assignment: CDR1 LNHDA and CDR2 SQIVND (reference sequence). CDR3 amino acids: CASSLQGYSNQPQHF. Written as DNA, the CDR3 is TGTGCCAGTAGCCTTCAGGGTTATAGCAATCAGCCCCAGCATTTT.

By its share, this clone is medium-sized. The chain links TRBV6-8 to TRBJ2-5; 8 nucleotides match TRBD2. The CDR3 runs to 14 residues. Germline V gene data show CDR1 as MNHGY and CDR2 as SAAAGT. The junction had 9 bases not matched to a gene; V was cut back by 10 bases and J by 2 bases. CDR3 DNA sequence: TGTGCCACCTCCCCGGGGGGGGTACAAGAGACCCAGTACTTC. Translated: CATSPGGVQETQYF.

By share, this clone ranks as medium-sized. This chain joins TRBV11-3 and TRBJ2-1, with 11 bases fitting TRBD2. V was pared by 5 bases and J by 6 bases, with 3 bases of the junction left unmatched. The CDR3 has 14 residues. CDR1 and CDR2 from the germline V gene are SGHNT and YENEEA. CDR3 sequence reads: CASSPTSGSNEQFF. DNA for the CDR3: TGTGCCAGCAGCCCAACTAGCGGGAGCAATGAGCAGTTCTTC.

This sequence joins TRBV29-1 and TRBJ1-1, with 7 bases that match TRBD1. The CDR3 is 16 residues long. CDR1 SQVTM and CDR2 ANQGSEA come from the germline V gene. J lost 6 bases, V lost 0 bases, and 13 bases had no gene match. CDR3 in DNA: TGCAGCGTTGAAGATCTTAGGGGGCGTGGGATTCCTGAAGCTTTCTTT. Amino acids: CSVEDLRGRGIPEAFF.

This clone showed up just a few times. V is TRBV6-8 and J is TRBJ2-1; TRBD2 aligns across 13 bases. Germline V lookup: CDR1 MNHGY, CDR2 SAAAGT. V gave up 5 bases and J gave up 0 bases; unmatched junction bases: 4. The CDR3 runs to 17 residues. CDR3 in amino acids: CASSPRTSGSSYNEQFF. In DNA form, the CDR3 reads TGTGCCAGCAGTCCCCGGACTAGCGGGAGCTCCTACAATGAGCAGTTCTTC.

This chain uses TRBV6-1 with TRBJ2-5; no reliable D call. The germline gives CDR1 MNHNS, CDR2 SASEGT. The CDR3 has 15 amino acids. Trimming pared 1 base from V and 2 bases from J, leaving 11 bases between. The CDR3 region has the DNA TGTGCCAGCAGTGAAGGGGCAGTTAGACAAGAGACCCAGTACTTC. Its protein product is CASSEGAVRQETQYF.

V is TRBV19 and J is TRBJ1-2; the D gene is possibly TRBD1 (6 bases). Trimming shortened V by 3 bases and J by 8 bases, and 19 bases separated the two germline ends. Germline lookup yields CDR1 LNHDA and CDR2 SQIVND (reference sequence). The CDR3 totals 15 residues. CDR3 sequence reads: CASSIPDFQGHGYTF. DNA for the CDR3: TGTGCCAGTAGTATCCCGGACTTCCAGGGGCACGGCTACACCTTC.

This chain joins TRBV19 and TRBJ2-4; 7 nucleotides agree with TRBD1. V gave up 3 bases and J gave up 8 bases; unmatched junction bases: 4. The germline V gene has CDR1 LNHDA and CDR2 SQIVND (reference sequence). This CDR3 is 13 amino acids long. The CDR3: CASSIEGADIQYF. DNA for the CDR3: TGTGCCAGTAGTATTGAGGGGGCGGACATTCAGTACTTC.

Comments on this clone: Mismatch with germline at one junction end may stem from a read error. The chain combines TRBV29-1 with TRBJ2-3; 9 bases align to TRBD2. The germline V gene has CDR1 SQVTM and CDR2 ANQGSEA. This CDR3 comprises 17 residues. CDR3 sequence: CSVPRGVRREGTDTQYF. CDR3 nucleotide sequence: TGCAGCGTTCCAAGAGGGGTTAGGCGGGAGGGCACGGATACGCAGTATTTT.

The V call is TRBV19, the J call TRBJ2-1; 9 bases are shared with TRBD2. The J segment lost 4 bases and the V segment lost 4 bases, leaving 14 bases of the junction unmatched. The CDR3 runs 18 residues. The germline gives CDR1 LNHDA, CDR2 SQIVND (reference sequence). The CDR3 nucleotides read TGTGCCAGTAGTAGGTGGGCTAGCGGGACCCTAACTTACAATGAGCAGTTCTTC. It codes for CASSRWASGTLTYNEQFF.

The sample holds a few counts of this clone. The rearrangement joins TRBV30 to TRBJ1-1, with D perhaps matching TRBD1 (5 bases). CDR3 length: 13 amino acids. V lost 2 bases and J lost 9, with 16 bases in between. CDR1 is GTSNPN, CDR2 SVGIG, per germline (reference sequence). CDR3 region: CAWSRQGAKQAFF. The CDR3 DNA sequence: TGTGCCTGGAGTAGGCAGGGCGCGAAACAAGCTTTCTTT. Based on the CDR3 plus reference TRBV30 and TRBJ1-1, the full variable domain is SQTIHQWPATLVQPVGSPLSLECTVEGTSNPNLYWYRQAAGRGLQLLFYSVGIGQISSEVPQNLSASRPQDRQFILSSKKLLLSDSGFYLCAWSRQGAKQAFFGQGTRLTVV.

The genes are TRBV11-3 and TRBJ2-6; D tentatively reads TRBD1 or TRBD2 (5 bases each). The ends were cut back, 3 bases at V and 4 bases at J, with 16 bases in the middle. Per germline, CDR1 SGHNT and CDR2 YENEEA. The CDR3 runs to 17 residues. The CDR3 DNA follows: TGTGCCAGCAGCTTGGAGAAAGGGTGGGACGGGGCCAACGTCCTGACTTTC. Protein sequence: CASSLEKGWDGANVLTF.

This chain links TRBV19 with TRBJ1-2; TRBD1 is a possible D gene (6 bases). V gave up 8 bases and J gave up 3 bases, with 10 bases separating them. The CDR3 covers 12 residues. Germline values: CDR1 LNHDA, CDR2 SQIVND (reference sequence). CDR3: CASAQGDYGYTF. The CDR3 coding sequence is TGTGCCAGTGCACAGGGAGACTATGGCTACACCTTC.

The chain carries TRBV10-2 and TRBJ1-1; 7 nucleotides line up with TRBD1. This CDR3 is built from 13 residues. Germline trimming cut 9 bases from V and 0 bases from J; bases unmatched to any gene: 4. The V gene's germline CDR1 is WSHSY and CDR2 SAAADI. Here the CDR3 DNA reads TGCGCCAGTCAAACAGGGGTGAACACTGAAGCTTTCTTT. It is translated as CASQTGVNTEAFF.

The chain employs TRBV5-1 and TRBJ2-7, with unresolved D. V was shortened by 0 bases and J by 2 bases, with 12 bases between the two germline ends. Germline V CDR1 and CDR2: SGHRS, YFSETQ. The CDR3 is 15 amino acids. CDR3 residues: CASSLGAPAPYEQYF. In nucleotides, the CDR3 is TGCGCCAGCAGCTTGGGGGCGCCGGCCCCCTACGAGCAGTACTTC.

This clone came up a few times. This CDR3 reads CASSRRTSGRGNEQFF. The CDR3 DNA reads as TGTGCCAGCAGCCGACGGACTAGCGGGAGGGGCAATGAGCAGTTCTTC. The V and J genes are TRBV11-3 and TRBJ2-1; 15 bases line up with TRBD2. Per the germline V gene, CDR1 is SGHNT and CDR2 is YENEEA. This CDR3 region has 16 residues. V was clipped by 5 bases and J by 6 bases; unmatched bases: 5.

This clone has more than one count but fewer than ten. The junction and the germline gene differ at one end; a read error may be behind it. Here the CDR3 reads CASSDSIRDSNQPQHF. The CDR3, as DNA: TGTGCCAGCAGTGACTCGATTAGGGATAGCAATCAGCCCCAGCATTTT. This sequence joins TRBV6-8 and TRBJ1-5, with unresolved D. The germline V gene encodes CDR1 MNHGY and CDR2 SAAAGT. The length of the CDR3 is 16 residues.

This clone was counted between two and nine times. The chain couples TRBV30 to TRBJ2-6; a possible D gene is TRBD1 (5 bases). From germline, CDR1 is GTSNPN and CDR2 SVGIG (reference sequence). Trimming stripped 3 bases from V and 4 bases from J, with 10 bases between. The CDR3 has 14 residues. This CDR3 reads CAWRWGPGANVLTF. The CDR3 DNA reads as TGTGCCTGGAGGTGGGGCCCCGGGGCCAACGTCCTGACTTTC.